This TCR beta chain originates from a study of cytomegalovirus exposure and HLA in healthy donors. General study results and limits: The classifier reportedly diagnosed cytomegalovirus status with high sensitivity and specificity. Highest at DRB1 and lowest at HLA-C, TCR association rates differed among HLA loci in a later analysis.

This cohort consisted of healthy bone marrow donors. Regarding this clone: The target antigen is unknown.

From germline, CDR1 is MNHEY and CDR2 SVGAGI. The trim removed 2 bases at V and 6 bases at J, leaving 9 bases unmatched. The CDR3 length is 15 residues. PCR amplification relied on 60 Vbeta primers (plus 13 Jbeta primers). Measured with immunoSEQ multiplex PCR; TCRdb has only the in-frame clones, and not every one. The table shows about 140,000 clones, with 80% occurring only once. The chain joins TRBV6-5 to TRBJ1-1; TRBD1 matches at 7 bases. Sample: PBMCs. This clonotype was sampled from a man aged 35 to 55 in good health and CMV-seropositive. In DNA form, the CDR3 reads TGTGCCAGCAGTTACAGGGGGCCATTTATGGCTGAAGCTTTCTTT. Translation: CASSYRGPFMAEAFF.